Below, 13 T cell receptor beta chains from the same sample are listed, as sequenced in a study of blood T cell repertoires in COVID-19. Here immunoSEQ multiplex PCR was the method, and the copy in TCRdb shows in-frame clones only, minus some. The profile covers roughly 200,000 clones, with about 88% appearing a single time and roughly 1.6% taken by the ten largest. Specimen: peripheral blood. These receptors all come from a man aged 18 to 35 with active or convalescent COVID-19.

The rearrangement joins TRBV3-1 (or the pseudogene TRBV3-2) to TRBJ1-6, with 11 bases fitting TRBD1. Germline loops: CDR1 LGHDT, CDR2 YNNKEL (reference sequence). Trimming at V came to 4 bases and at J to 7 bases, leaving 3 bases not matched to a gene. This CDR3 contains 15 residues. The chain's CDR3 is CASSPGTGGNSPLHF. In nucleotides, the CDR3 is TGTGCCAGCAGCCCCGGGACAGGGGGGAATTCACCCCTCCACTTT.

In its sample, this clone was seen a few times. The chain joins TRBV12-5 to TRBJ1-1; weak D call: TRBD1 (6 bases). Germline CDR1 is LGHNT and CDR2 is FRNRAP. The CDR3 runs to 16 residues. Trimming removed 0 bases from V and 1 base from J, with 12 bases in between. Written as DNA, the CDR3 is TGTGCTAGTGGTTTGGTACGGGCCAGGGGGAACACTGAAGCTTTCTTT. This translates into CASGLVRARGNTEAFF.

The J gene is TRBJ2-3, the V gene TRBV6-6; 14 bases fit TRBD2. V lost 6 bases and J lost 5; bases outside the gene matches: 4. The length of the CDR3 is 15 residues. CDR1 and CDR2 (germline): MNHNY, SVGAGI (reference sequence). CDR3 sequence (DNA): TGTGCCAGCAGGACCGGGACTAGCGGGGGAGATACGCAGTATTTT. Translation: CASRTGTSGGDTQYF.

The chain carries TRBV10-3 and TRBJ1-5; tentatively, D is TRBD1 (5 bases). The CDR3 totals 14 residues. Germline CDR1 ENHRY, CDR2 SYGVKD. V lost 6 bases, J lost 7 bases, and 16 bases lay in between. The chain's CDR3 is CAISEGEGDQPQHF. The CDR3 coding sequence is TGTGCCATCAGCGAAGGGGAGGGAGACCAGCCCCAGCATTTT.

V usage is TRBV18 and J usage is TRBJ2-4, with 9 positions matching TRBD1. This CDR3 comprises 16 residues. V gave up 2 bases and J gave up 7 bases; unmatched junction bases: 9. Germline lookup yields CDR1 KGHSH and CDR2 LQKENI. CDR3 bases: TGTGCCAGCTCACCAGACATAGCCGGACAGGGGAACATTCAGTACTTC. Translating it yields CASSPDIAGQGNIQYF.

This chain's CDR3 is CATGSGGTYGYTF. CDR3 bases: TGTGCCACCGGGTCAGGGGGGACTTATGGCTACACCTTC. V usage is TRBV10-3 and J usage is TRBJ1-2; 7 nucleotides align to TRBD1. The CDR3 totals 13 residues. Trimming took 10 bases from V and 5 from J; bases not matched to a gene: 10. The germline gives CDR1 ENHRY, CDR2 SYGVKD.

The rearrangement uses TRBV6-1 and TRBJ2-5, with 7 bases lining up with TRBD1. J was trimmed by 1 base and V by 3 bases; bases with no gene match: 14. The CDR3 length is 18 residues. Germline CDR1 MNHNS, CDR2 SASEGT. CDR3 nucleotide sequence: TGTGCCAGCAGTGAGAGATGGAATTTTGGGACAGTCCAAGAGACCCAGTACTTC. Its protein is CASSERWNFGTVQETQYF.

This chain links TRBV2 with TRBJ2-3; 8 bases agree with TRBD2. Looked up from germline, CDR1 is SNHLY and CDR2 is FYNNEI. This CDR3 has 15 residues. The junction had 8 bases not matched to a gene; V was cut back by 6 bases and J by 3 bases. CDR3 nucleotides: TGTGCCAGCAGAGCCCGGGGGGGCGGGACAGATACGCAGTATTTT. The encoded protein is CASRARGGGTDTQYF.

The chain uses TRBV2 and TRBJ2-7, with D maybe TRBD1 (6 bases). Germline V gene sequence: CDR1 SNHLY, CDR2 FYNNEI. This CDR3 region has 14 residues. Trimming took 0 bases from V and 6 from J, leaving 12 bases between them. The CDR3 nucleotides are TGTGCCAGCAGTGAAGCGCGGACAGCTGGCGAGCAGTACTTC. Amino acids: CASSEARTAGEQYF.

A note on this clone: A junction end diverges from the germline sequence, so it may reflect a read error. CDR3 nucleotide sequence: TGTGCTAGCACCTTCAAGGACAGGGGATTTTTAAACTATGGCTACACCTTC. Translation: CASTFKDRGFLNYGYTF. This chain links TRBV7-7 with TRBJ1-2; 9 nucleotides line up with TRBD1. The CDR3 has 17 amino acids. Germline lookup yields CDR1 SSHAT and CDR2 FNYEAQ (reference sequence).

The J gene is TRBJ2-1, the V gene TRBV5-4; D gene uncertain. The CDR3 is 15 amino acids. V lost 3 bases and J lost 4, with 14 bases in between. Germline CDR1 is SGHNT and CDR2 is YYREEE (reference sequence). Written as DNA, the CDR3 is TGTGCCAGCAGCTCGAGAACAGCCAATTACAATGAGCAGTTCTTC. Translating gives CASSSRTANYNEQFF.

The CDR3 reads CASNNIQGIISYEQYF. CDR3 DNA sequence: TGTGCCAGCAACAATATACAGGGGATTATATCCTACGAGCAGTACTTC. The V and J genes are TRBV28 and TRBJ2-7, with TRBD1 matching 7 bases. This CDR3 has 16 amino acids. V was pared by 7 bases and J by 1 base, with 13 bases of the junction left unmatched. The germline V gene has CDR1 MDHEN and CDR2 SYDVKM.

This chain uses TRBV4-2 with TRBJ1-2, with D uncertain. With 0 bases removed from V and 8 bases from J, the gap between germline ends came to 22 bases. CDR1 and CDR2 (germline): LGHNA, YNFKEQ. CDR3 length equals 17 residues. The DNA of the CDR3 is TGTGCCAGCAGCCAAGATTGGTACGAAGAAGATGGCCTCGGCTACACCTTC. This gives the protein CASSQDWYEEDGLGYTF.